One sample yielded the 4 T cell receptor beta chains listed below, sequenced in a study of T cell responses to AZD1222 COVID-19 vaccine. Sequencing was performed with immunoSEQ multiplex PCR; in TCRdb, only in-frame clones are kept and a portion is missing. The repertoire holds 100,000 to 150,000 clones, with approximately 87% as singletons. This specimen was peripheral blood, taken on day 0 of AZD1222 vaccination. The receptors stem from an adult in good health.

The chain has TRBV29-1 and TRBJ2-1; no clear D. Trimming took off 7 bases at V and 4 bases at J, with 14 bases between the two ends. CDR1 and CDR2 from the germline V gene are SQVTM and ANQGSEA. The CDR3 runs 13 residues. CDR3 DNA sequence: TGCAGCGCCGTAGACAATCTTTACAATGAGCAGTTCTTC. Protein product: CSAVDNLYNEQFF.

The CDR3 region is CASSEANSGANVLTF. In DNA form, the CDR3 reads TGTGCCAGCAGTGAAGCGAATTCTGGGGCCAACGTCCTGACTTTC. The chain carries TRBV6-1 and TRBJ2-6, with D uncertain. V lost 0 bases, J lost 1 base, and 4 bases lay in between. Germline loops: CDR1 MNHNS, CDR2 SASEGT. This CDR3 spans 15 amino acids.

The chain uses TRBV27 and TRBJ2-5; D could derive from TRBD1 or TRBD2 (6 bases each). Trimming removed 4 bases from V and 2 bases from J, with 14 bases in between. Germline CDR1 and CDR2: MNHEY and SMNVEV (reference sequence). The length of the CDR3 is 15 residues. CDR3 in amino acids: CASSSGGGEQETQYF. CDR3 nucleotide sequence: TGTGCCAGCAGTTCCGGGGGCGGGGAGCAAGAGACCCAGTACTTC.

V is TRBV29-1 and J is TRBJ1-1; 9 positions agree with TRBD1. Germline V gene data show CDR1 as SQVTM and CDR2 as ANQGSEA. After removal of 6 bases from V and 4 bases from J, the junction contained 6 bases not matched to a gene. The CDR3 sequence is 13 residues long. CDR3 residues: CSVPPDRGTEAFF. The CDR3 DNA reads TGCAGCGTACCCCCGGACAGGGGCACTGAAGCTTTCTTT.